These 27 T cell receptor beta chains share one sample of origin, sequenced in a study of blood T cell repertoires in COVID-19 (dated by TCRdb to 2020 to 2021). Receptor amplification or capture employed the immunoSEQ multiplex PCR assay. Entries here come from immuneACCESS through TCRdb and include only in-frame sequences with V and J called. Some clones fail to appear in such tables; in the studies checked, an unresolved V gene covers under half of the shortfall, and the cause of the remainder is unknown. The sample table lists more than 100,000 clones, just under 85% of them with a count of one. The ten largest clones add up to about 15% of the sample. Sample: peripheral blood. Receptors originate from a woman aged 50 to 60 with acute or convalescent COVID-19.

The chain has TRBV10-2 and TRBJ1-1; a possible D gene is TRBD1 (6 bases). The V and J ends lost 3 bases and 3 bases respectively, with 11 bases between them. CDR1 is WSHSY, CDR2 SAAADI, per germline. CDR3 length equals 14 residues. In DNA form, the CDR3 reads TGCGCCAGCAGTGACTGGGGGGGCGACACTGAAGCTTTCTTT. Translating it yields CASSDWGGDTEAFF.

This rearrangement joins TRBV21-1 to TRBJ1-6; the table's D call, TRBD1, was not checked against the DNA. TRBV21-1 is a pseudogene segment. This CDR3 comprises 20 residues. DNA of the CDR3: TGTGCCAGCAGCAACCACCGGGACAGGGGGCGCGAAGGTTATAATTCACCCCTCCACTTT. Translation: CASSNHRDRGREGYNSPLHF.

The chain has TRBV11-2 and TRBJ1-2; 7 bases align to TRBD1. V shed 2 bases and J 8 bases; nucleotides not matched to a gene: 5. CDR1 and CDR2 (germline): SGHAT, FQNNGV. The CDR3 consists of 13 residues. This CDR3 is CASSLTAGGGYTF. In DNA, the CDR3 is TGTGCCAGCAGCTTAACGGCAGGGGGAGGCTACACCTTC.

V is TRBV14 and J is TRBJ2-1, with no clear D. The CDR3 has 14 amino acids. V was clipped by 3 bases and J by 2 bases, with 8 bases between them. Germline V gene lookup returns CDR1 SGHDN and CDR2 FVKESK. The CDR3: CASSHLAAYNEQFF. In DNA form, the CDR3 reads TGTGCCAGCAGCCACCTTGCGGCCTACAATGAGCAGTTCTTC.

This chain connects TRBV11-2 to TRBJ1-4; D uncertain. Germline V gene data show CDR1 as SGHAT and CDR2 as FQNNGV. The CDR3 sequence is 13 residues long. The V end lost 3 bases, the J end lost 8 bases, and 10 bases lay between the germline ends. The CDR3, as DNA: TGTGCCAGCAGCTTGGGCAGTGGGGAAAAACTGTTTTTT. Translated, it gives CASSLGSGEKLFF.

The chain recombines TRBV11-3 with TRBJ2-7; TRBD1 is a possible D gene (5 bases). V was shortened by 1 base and J by 4 bases, with 8 bases between the two germline ends. CDR3 size: 13 residues. Germline-derived CDR1 and CDR2 are SGHNT and YENEEA. The chain's CDR3 is CASSLGREYEQYF. As DNA, the CDR3 is TGTGCCAGCAGCTTAGGCAGGGAATACGAGCAGTACTTC. The complete variable domain, with remaining parts taken from reference TRBV11-3 and TRBJ2-7, reads EAGVVQSPRYKIIEKKQPVAFWCNPISGHNTLYWYLQNLGQGPELLIRYENEEAVDDSQLPKDRFSAERLKGVDSTLKIQPAELGDSAVYLCASSLGREYEQYFGPGTRLTVT.

This clone has more than one count but fewer than ten. This sequence joins TRBV2 and TRBJ1-1, with D tentatively TRBD1 (5 bases). Trimming removed 4 bases from V and 0 bases from J, with 24 bases in between. The germline CDR1 and CDR2 sequences are SNHLY and FYNNEI. The CDR3 totals 19 residues. CDR3: CASSVFGGRDQIMNTEAFF. CDR3 nucleotide sequence: TGTGCCAGCAGTGTTTTCGGGGGTCGGGACCAAATAATGAACACTGAAGCTTTCTTT.

The gene calls are TRBV9 and TRBJ2-5, with 9 bases lining up with TRBD1. Germline V lookup: CDR1 SGDLS, CDR2 YYNGEE. V was pared by 1 base and J by 4 bases, with 8 bases of the junction left unmatched. The CDR3 is made up of 16 amino acids. CDR3 nucleotide sequence: TGTGCCAGCAGCGTAAGCAACAGGGGGCATGGAGAGACCCAGTACTTC. Residues: CASSVSNRGHGETQYF.

The chain links TRBV6-1 to TRBJ1-2, with 9 bases fitting TRBD1. Losses at the gene ends were 1 base for V and 6 bases for J; bases not matched to a gene: 9. This CDR3 has 16 residues. Looked up from germline, CDR1 is MNHNS and CDR2 is SASEGT. The CDR3 here is CASSEVPLGTGNGYTF. In DNA, the CDR3 is TGTGCCAGCAGTGAAGTCCCCCTTGGGACAGGGAATGGCTACACCTTC.

The chain links TRBV19 to TRBJ2-3, with 9 bases aligning to TRBD1. CDR1 and CDR2 from the germline V gene are LNHDA and SQIVND (reference sequence). Trimming removed 4 bases from V and 5 bases from J; junction bases left unmatched: 10. CDR3 length: 16 amino acids. Here the CDR3 DNA reads TGTGCCAGTAGTAGATCCGGGACAGGGTCCGGAGATACGCAGTATTTT. It yields the protein CASSRSGTGSGDTQYF.

V and J are TRBV5-6 and TRBJ2-3, with a tentative D call TRBD1 (6 bases). With 4 bases removed from V and 9 bases from J, the gap between germline ends came to 21 bases. The CDR3 runs 15 residues. CDR1 is SGHDT and CDR2 is YYEEEE in the germline V gene. CDR3 residues: CASSAEGGFGVTQYF. CDR3 in DNA: TGTGCCAGCAGCGCCGAAGGGGGATTTGGGGTGACGCAGTATTTT.

The DNA of the CDR3 is TGTGCCAGCACTTTTGACAGATATTATGGCTACACCTTC. Protein: CASTFDRYYGYTF. V gene TRBV6-5 combines with J gene TRBJ1-2, with a tentative D call TRBD1 (5 bases). This CDR3 comprises 13 residues. Germline V gives CDR1 MNHEY, CDR2 SVGAGI. V lost 7 bases, J lost 5 bases, and 14 bases lay in between.

This CDR3 is CASSPDSLPYEQYF. The DNA of the CDR3 is TGTGCCAGCAGCCCCGACAGCCTACCCTACGAGCAGTACTTC. The V gene is TRBV14, the J gene TRBJ2-7; tentatively, D is TRBD1 (5 bases). Germline assignment: CDR1 SGHDN and CDR2 FVKESK. This CDR3 comprises 14 residues. Between the trimmed V and J ends, which lost 4 bases and 2 bases, there was a span of 12 bases.

This clone has a single count. This chain connects TRBV6-5 to TRBJ2-2; 7 bases are a match to TRBD2. Germline CDR1 reads MNHEY; CDR2 reads SVGAGI. CDR3 length: 15 residues. The V and J ends lost 5 bases and 6 bases, in that order; junction bases with no gene match: 9. The DNA for the CDR3 is TGTGCCAGCAGTACATACACTAGCGATCCCGGGGAGCTGTTTTTT. Its protein product is CASSTYTSDPGELFF.

This clone was observed at least ten times. This rearrangement joins TRBV7-2 to TRBJ1-6; D unresolved. Trimming took off 1 base at V and 9 bases at J, with 16 bases between the two ends. The CDR3 covers 16 residues. Germline V CDR1 and CDR2: SGHTA, FQGNSA. In DNA form, the CDR3 reads TGTGCCAGCAGCTTAGGTGGAGGCGGAGAGGGTTCACCCCTCCACTTT. Amino acids: CASSLGGGGEGSPLHF.

V is TRBV3-1 (or the pseudogene TRBV3-2) and J is TRBJ2-3; tentative D call: TRBD1 (6 bases). CDR1 and CDR2 from the germline V gene are LGHDT and YNNKEL (reference sequence). V was pared by 5 bases and J by 8 bases, with 11 bases between. The CDR3 totals 12 residues. CDR3 sequence reads: CASSTGFGTQYF. The CDR3, as DNA: TGTGCCAGCAGCACAGGGTTTGGTACGCAGTATTTT.

The J gene is TRBJ1-2, the V gene TRBV5-1; weak D call: TRBD1 (5 bases). Germline V CDR1 and CDR2: SGHRS, YFSETQ. Trimming shortened V by 6 bases and J by 5 bases, and 11 bases separated the two germline ends. This CDR3 has 12 residues. CDR3 DNA: TGCGCCAGCACCGTGGGGGGATATGGCTACACCTTC. Translated, it gives CASTVGGYGYTF.

As for this clone: Within the sample, other DNA sequences also encode this same CDR3. J is TRBJ2-2 and V is TRBV10-3, with 10 nucleotides matching TRBD1. J gave up 5 bases and V 4 bases, and 1 base lay outside the gene matches. The CDR3 totals 14 residues. Germline V gene lookup returns CDR1 ENHRY and CDR2 SYGVKD. CDR3 sequence (DNA): TGTGCCATCAGTGGGGGACAGGGGACCGGGGAGCTGTTTTTT. It is translated as CAISGGQGTGELFF.

The chain is built from TRBV12-3 or TRBV12-4 and TRBJ1-2; D is perhaps TRBD1 (5 bases). V dropped 4 bases and J dropped 5 bases, with 11 bases sitting between them. This CDR3 has 13 amino acids. CDR3 bases: TGTGCCAGCAGTTCCGGGACTGTTTATGGCTACACCTTC. Protein: CASSSGTVYGYTF.

The rearrangement links TRBV5-1 to TRBJ1-3; 10 nucleotides align to TRBD1. Germline V gene data show CDR1 as SGHRS and CDR2 as YFSETQ. V dropped 4 bases and J dropped 0; count of bases not matched to a gene: 7. This CDR3 comprises 17 residues. In DNA form, the CDR3 reads TGCGCCAGCAGCCCGGGGACAGGGGATCTCTCTGGAAACACCATATATTTT. The encoded protein is CASSPGTGDLSGNTIYF.

This rearrangement joins TRBV5-1 to TRBJ2-7; 7 bases fit TRBD2. Germline values: CDR1 SGHRS, CDR2 YFSETQ. J was trimmed by 0 bases and V by 5 bases; bases with no gene match: 5. The CDR3 runs to 14 residues. The CDR3, as DNA: TGCGCCAGCAGTCCAGCGGGGAGCTCCTACGAGCAGTACTTC. Encoded protein: CASSPAGSSYEQYF. Looking up the rest from reference TRBV5-1 and TRBJ2-7 gives the full variable domain: KAGVTQTPRYLIKTRGQQVTLSCSPISGHRSVSWYQQTPGQGLQFLFEYFSETQRNKGNFPGRFSGRQFSNSRSEMNVSTLELGDSALYLCASSPAGSSYEQYFGPGTRLTVT.

The sample holds a few counts of this clone. The V call is TRBV6-5, the J call TRBJ1-2; 8 bases match TRBD1. Unmatched junction bases numbered 6, after V lost 8 bases and J lost 4 bases. There are 13 residues in the CDR3. Germline CDR1 MNHEY, CDR2 SVGAGI. The CDR3 nucleotides read TGTGCCAGCGTACAGGGGGGGGCCTATGGCTACACCTTC. Amino acid sequence: CASVQGGAYGYTF.

The chain couples TRBV6-5 to TRBJ1-2; D uncertain. The germline V and J ends were trimmed by 6 bases and 5 bases, with 7 bases remaining between them. This CDR3 comprises 11 residues. From germline, CDR1 is MNHEY and CDR2 SVGAGI. Written as DNA, the CDR3 is TGTGCCAGCAGAACTGCGTATGGCTACACCTTC. Translating gives CASRTAYGYTF.

The chain employs TRBV4-1 and TRBJ1-1, with 9 bases lining up with TRBD1. V was pared by 0 bases and J by 5 bases, with 7 bases of the junction left unmatched. There are 16 residues in the CDR3. Per germline, CDR1 MGHRA and CDR2 YSYEKL. CDR3 nucleotides: TGCGCCAGCAGCCAAGAGGAACAGGGGGCGCGGACTGAAGCTTTCTTT. It specifies CASSQEEQGARTEAFF.

The chain couples TRBV7-6 to TRBJ2-1; 7 bases align to TRBD2. The germline V gene has CDR1 SGHVS and CDR2 FNYEAQ. Trimming cost V 0 bases and J 8 bases; bases outside gene matches: 4. The CDR3 totals 14 residues. CDR3 in DNA: TGTGCCAGCAGCTTAGCGGGAGGGCGAGATGAGCAGTTCTTC. As protein: CASSLAGGRDEQFF. The variable domain in full, completed from reference TRBV7-6 and TRBJ2-1, reads GAGVSQSPRYKVTKRGQDVALRCDPISGHVSLYWYRQALGQGPEFLTYFNYEAQQDKSGLPNDRFSAERPEGSISTLTIQRTEQRDSAMYRCASSLAGGRDEQFFGPGTRLTVL.

CDR3 region: CASSKSGNQPQHF. The CDR3 DNA follows: TGTGCCAGCAGTAAGTCAGGCAATCAGCCCCAGCATTTT. This chain joins TRBV28 and TRBJ1-5; D gene ambiguous. Germline V gene sequence: CDR1 MDHEN, CDR2 SYDVKM. The CDR3 covers 13 residues. Trimming pared 5 bases from V and 2 bases from J, leaving 7 bases between.

The chain recombines TRBV5-6 with TRBJ1-3; D unresolved. The CDR3 loop spans 16 amino acids. Germline lookup yields CDR1 SGHDT and CDR2 YYEEEE. V lost 1 base, J lost 0 bases, and 11 bases lay in between. Here the CDR3 reads CASSLRDNLSGNTIYF. CDR3 sequence (DNA): TGTGCCAGCAGCTTGAGAGACAATCTCTCTGGAAACACCATATATTTT.